This paragraph reports one T cell receptor beta chain. Its antigen is unknown. One base away there is no much larger clone; base qualities are not given. The data stem from a study of patients and donors after allogeneic stem cell transplantation (dated by TCRdb to 2020 to 2022). Library generation was performed with RT-PCR. Sequencing took place on a NextSeq 550. Through fastp at Q25 and MiXCR, TCRdb rebuilt clones from the public reads, retaining in-frame beta chains. Every CDR3 protein is listed once, alongside the most common genes and DNA of its rows. Counted in this sample were about 23,000 distinct CDR3 sequences; 29% of them appeared once. Around half of the sample goes to the ten largest clones. At the junction V is shortened by 4 bases and J by 6 bases; bases outside the gene matches: 9. Via the germline V gene (reference sequence), CDR1 is GTSNPN and CDR2 SVGIG. The CDR3, from cysteine to phenylalanine, totals 15 residues. Only the CDR3 part of the read is kept: 45 bases, read in frame from the first base.

The rearranged segments are TRBV30 and TRBJ1-5; 10 bases in the junction line up with TRBD1. Sequencing input: blood, either unsorted or a sorted T cell fraction (not recorded which). The clonotype comes from a human donor who was either an allogeneic HSCT recipient or a stem cell or donor lymphocyte infusion donor (not recorded which). It is not recorded whose cells these are; they may come from a transplant donor. In nucleotide form, the sequence is TGTGCCTGGACCCCTCCGGGACAGGGGAGTCAGCCCCAGCATTTT. Translation gives CAWTPPGQGSQPQHF.